These 24 T cell receptor beta chains were all obtained from the same sample, sequenced in a study of blood T cell repertoires in COVID-19. Assay: immunoSEQ multiplex PCR; the TCRdb copy retains only in-frame clones and omits some. The table has 250,000 to 350,000 clones, roughly 83% seen once. The source material was peripheral blood. The receptors shown here come from a human donor with COVID-19, enrolled during active disease. The donor label of this sample is uncertain.

This chain connects TRBV4-1 to TRBJ2-7; 16 bases align to TRBD2. The trim removed 4 bases at V and 4 bases at J, leaving 10 bases unmatched. This CDR3 region has 18 residues. Germline V gives CDR1 MGHRA, CDR2 YSYEKL. The CDR3, as DNA: TGCGCCAGCAGCCCGGGACTAGCGGGAGGGCCGGTAAGGTACGAGCAGTACTTC. Protein sequence: CASSPGLAGGPVRYEQYF.

This chain uses TRBV23-1 with TRBJ2-5; D gene unclear. TRBV23-1 is filed as an ORF, its function uncertain. This CDR3 has 14 residues. Trimming took 6 bases from V and 9 from J, leaving 20 bases between them. CDR3 DNA sequence: TGCGCCAGCAGGCTTTGGCCCCCGGGTGTCGCCCAGTACTTC. Translation: CASRLWPPGVAQYF.

CDR3 DNA sequence: TGTGCCATCAGTGAGTCAGGGGGGACAGGGGGGAGCGGATACAATGAGCAGTTCTTC. Amino acids: CAISESGGTGGSGYNEQFF. The chain is built from TRBV10-3 and TRBJ2-1; 11 bases map to TRBD1. The germline CDR1 and CDR2 sequences are ENHRY and SYGVKD. CDR3 size: 19 residues. Losses at the gene ends were 0 bases for V and 4 bases for J; bases not matched to a gene: 11.

This rearrangement joins TRBV19 to TRBJ2-2; D gene uncertain. CDR1 is LNHDA and CDR2 is SQIVND in the germline V gene (reference sequence). The CDR3 is made up of 16 amino acids. V was clipped by 1 base and J by 7 bases, with 16 bases between them. The CDR3 DNA reads as TGTGCCAGTAGTATAGCTCCTCCTCTAGTGATCGGGGAGCTGTTTTTT. Protein product: CASSIAPPLVIGELFF.

Points on this clone: The same CDR3 arises from other DNA sequences in this sample as well. The rearrangement joins TRBV30 to TRBJ1-2; D might be TRBD1 (5 bases). The CDR3 covers 12 residues. Trimming left V 3 bases short and J 4 bases short, with 9 bases between. Germline-derived CDR1 and CDR2 are GTSNPN and SVGIG (reference sequence). The CDR3 sequence is CAWSQGSYGYTF. In DNA, the CDR3 is TGTGCCTGGAGCCAGGGTTCCTATGGCTACACCTTC. The variable domain in full, with the rest retrieved from reference TRBV30 and TRBJ1-2, is SQTIHQWPATLVQPVGSPLSLECTVEGTSNPNLYWYRQAAGRGLQLLFYSVGIGQISSEVPQNLSASRPQDRQFILSSKKLLLSDSGFYLCAWSQGSYGYTFGSGTRLTVV.

This clone was found many times. The chain employs TRBV6-5 and TRBJ1-1; no clear D gene. V gave up 9 bases and J gave up 4 bases, with 6 bases separating them. Germline V lookup: CDR1 MNHEY, CDR2 SVGAGI. The CDR3 length is 10 residues. The CDR3 here is CASRGTEAFF. The CDR3, as DNA: TGTGCCAGTCGGGGCACTGAAGCTTTCTTT.

The rearrangement joins TRBV27 to TRBJ1-5; D gene uncertain. V lost 5 bases and J lost 3, with 8 bases in between. This CDR3 contains 13 residues. Germline loops: CDR1 MNHEY, CDR2 SMNVEV (reference sequence). The DNA of the CDR3 is TGTGCCAGCAGTCCTCAGTACAATCAGCCCCAGCATTTT. It is translated as CASSPQYNQPQHF.

The chain recombines TRBV27 with TRBJ1-1; D is possibly TRBD1 (6 bases). Germline CDR1 reads MNHEY; CDR2 reads SMNVEV (reference sequence). The CDR3 runs to 17 residues. V was clipped by 5 bases and J by 2 bases, with 21 bases between them. The CDR3 nucleotides read TGTGCCAGCAGTCCCTCAACCCCAGGGGACGTTAACACTGAAGCTTTCTTT. As protein: CASSPSTPGDVNTEAFF.

This chain connects TRBV20-1 to TRBJ2-5; D might be TRBD2 (6 bases). Germline V gives CDR1 DFQATT, CDR2 SNEGSKA (reference sequence). V dropped 3 bases and J dropped 5 bases, with 13 bases sitting between them. This CDR3 spans 13 amino acids. The chain's CDR3 is CSASSGVGETQYF. CDR3 DNA: TGCAGTGCTAGTTCGGGGGTTGGGGAGACCCAGTACTTC.

The gene calls are TRBV10-3 and TRBJ2-5, with 9 bases matching TRBD2. The germline V gene has CDR1 ENHRY and CDR2 SYGVKD. The CDR3 runs 18 residues. The J segment lost 3 bases and the V segment lost 0 bases, leaving 11 bases of the junction unmatched. The CDR3 DNA is TGTGCCATCAGTGAGTCTCGCGGGAGGGCCGGGTCAAAAGAGACCCAGTACTTC. It translates to CAISESRGRAGSKETQYF.

The chain is built from TRBV11-3 and TRBJ2-7; 7 nucleotides match TRBD2. J was trimmed by 3 bases and V by 4 bases; bases with no gene match: 9. CDR1 and CDR2 from the germline V gene are SGHNT and YENEEA. This CDR3 is built from 15 residues. In DNA form, the CDR3 reads TGTGCCAGCAGCTCCCGGGGAGGGGATGACTACGAGCAGTACTTC. It encodes CASSSRGGDDYEQYF.

The chain carries TRBV5-1 and TRBJ1-1; D uncertain. The CDR3 covers 16 residues. The germline V and J ends were trimmed by 0 bases and 5 bases, with 17 bases remaining between them. Looked up from germline, CDR1 is SGHRS and CDR2 is YFSETQ. The CDR3 loop is CASSLVYRGRGTEAFF. For the CDR3, the DNA is TGCGCCAGCAGCTTGGTTTACCGGGGAAGAGGAACTGAAGCTTTCTTT.

The chain recombines TRBV29-1 with TRBJ1-5; tentatively, D is TRBD1 (6 bases). This CDR3 spans 14 amino acids. Germline V lookup: CDR1 SQVTM, CDR2 ANQGSEA. The V and J ends lost 6 bases and 3 bases respectively, with 15 bases between them. The CDR3 nucleotides read TGCAGCGTCTCAACGACAGGTTACAATCAGCCCCAGCATTTT. This encodes CSVSTTGYNQPQHF.

The chain links TRBV30 to TRBJ2-2; possibly TRBD2 for D (6 bases). This CDR3 is 15 amino acids long. Trimming took off 2 bases at V and 3 bases at J, with 13 bases between the two ends. Germline CDR1 reads GTSNPN; CDR2 reads SVGIG (reference sequence). The CDR3 region is CAWSRDFADTGELFF. The CDR3 DNA reads TGTGCCTGGAGTAGGGACTTCGCGGACACCGGGGAGCTGTTTTTT.

J is TRBJ1-1 and V is TRBV19, with D maybe TRBD1 (6 bases). This CDR3 is built from 12 residues. V lost 7 bases and J 11 bases, leaving 17 bases between the germline ends. Germline CDR1 LNHDA, CDR2 SQIVND (reference sequence). CDR3 protein: CASKDSLRTAFF. The CDR3 nucleotides read TGTGCCAGTAAGGACAGCTTGAGGACGGCTTTCTTT.

The rearrangement uses TRBV7-2 and TRBJ2-1; TRBD2 matches at 8 bases. Trimming cost V 2 bases and J 4 bases; bases outside gene matches: 7. The CDR3 is made up of 16 amino acids. CDR1 and CDR2 (germline): SGHTA, FQGNSA. The CDR3 DNA follows: TGTGCCAGCAGCTTAACCGGGACTAGGGAATACAATGAGCAGTTCTTC. Encoded protein: CASSLTGTREYNEQFF.

The V gene is TRBV30, the J gene TRBJ2-1, with 9 bases identical to TRBD2. CDR3 size: 17 residues. Trimming at V came to 1 base and at J to 2 bases, leaving 9 bases not matched to a gene. Germline-derived CDR1 and CDR2 are GTSNPN and SVGIG (reference sequence). The CDR3 DNA sequence: TGTGCCTGGAGTGCCCTATATAGCGGGAGAGCCTACAATGAGCAGTTCTTC. This codes for CAWSALYSGRAYNEQFF.

V gene TRBV6-6 combines with J gene TRBJ1-1; 7 bases agree with TRBD1. V was pared by 4 bases and J by 3 bases, with 11 bases of the junction left unmatched. Per germline, CDR1 MNHNY and CDR2 SVGAGI (reference sequence). This CDR3 region has 16 residues. The chain's CDR3 is CASSSSNRGQDTEAFF. The CDR3 DNA sequence: TGTGCCAGCAGTTCTTCCAACAGGGGTCAGGACACTGAAGCTTTCTTT.

The genes are TRBV18 and TRBJ2-7; 7 bases map to TRBD1. Unmatched junction bases numbered 4, after V lost 2 bases and J lost 3 bases. CDR3 length equals 14 residues. Germline CDR1 is KGHSH and CDR2 is LQKENI. As DNA, the CDR3 is TGTGCCAGCTCACCAACGACAGGGCACTACGAGCAGTACTTC. Amino acids: CASSPTTGHYEQYF.

The count of this clone is one. The rearrangement uses TRBV19 and TRBJ2-1; D call uncertain. Germline assignment: CDR1 LNHDA and CDR2 SQIVND (reference sequence). The CDR3 loop spans 15 amino acids. V was clipped by 3 bases and J by 0 bases, with 9 bases between them. In DNA form, the CDR3 reads TGTGCCAGTAGTATGCTCCCTAGCTCCTACAATGAGCAGTTCTTC. This gives the protein CASSMLPSSYNEQFF. Based on the CDR3 plus reference TRBV19 and TRBJ2-1, the full variable domain is DGGITQSPKYLFRKEGQNVTLSCEQNLNHDAMYWYRQDPGQGLRLIYYSQIVNDFQKGDIAEGYSVSREKKESFPLTVTSAQKNPTAFYLCASSMLPSSYNEQFFGPGTRLTVL.

V usage is TRBV19 and J usage is TRBJ2-4; TRBD1 aligns across 9 bases. In germline, CDR1 is LNHDA, CDR2 SQIVND (reference sequence). The CDR3 is made up of 15 amino acids. The V and J ends lost 5 bases and 5 bases, in that order; junction bases with no gene match: 7. The CDR3 DNA sequence: TGTGCCAGTAGTTTTACCGGGACAGGGCAAAACATTCAGTACTTC. It codes for CASSFTGTGQNIQYF.

The V call is TRBV5-6, the J call TRBJ2-1; 9 bases are shared with TRBD1. From germline, CDR1 is SGHDT and CDR2 YYEEEE. V was clipped by 1 base and J by 8 bases; unmatched bases: 7. CDR3 size: 15 residues. The CDR3 is CASSLLRGQGHEQFF. CDR3 in DNA: TGTGCCAGCAGCTTGTTGCGGGGACAGGGCCATGAGCAGTTCTTC.

This chain connects TRBV28 to TRBJ1-4, with D perhaps matching TRBD1 (5 bases). V gave up 7 bases and J gave up 8 bases, with 20 bases separating them. In germline, CDR1 is MDHEN, CDR2 SYDVKM. The CDR3 has 15 amino acids. The CDR3 coding sequence is TGTGCCAGCACCCCTTCCGGCAGGAGGGACGAAAAACTGTTTTTT. Amino acid sequence: CASTPSGRRDEKLFF.

This clone came up a few times. V gene TRBV19 combines with J gene TRBJ1-5; 9 nucleotides align to TRBD1. CDR1 LNHDA and CDR2 SQIVND come from the germline V gene (reference sequence). The CDR3 contains 15 residues. V shed 5 bases, J shed 5 bases, and the junction held 7 bases outside the gene matches. In nucleotides, the CDR3 is TGTGCCAGTAGTCCAACAGGGGGCGCATATCAGCCCCAGCATTTT. The encoded protein is CASSPTGGAYQPQHF.